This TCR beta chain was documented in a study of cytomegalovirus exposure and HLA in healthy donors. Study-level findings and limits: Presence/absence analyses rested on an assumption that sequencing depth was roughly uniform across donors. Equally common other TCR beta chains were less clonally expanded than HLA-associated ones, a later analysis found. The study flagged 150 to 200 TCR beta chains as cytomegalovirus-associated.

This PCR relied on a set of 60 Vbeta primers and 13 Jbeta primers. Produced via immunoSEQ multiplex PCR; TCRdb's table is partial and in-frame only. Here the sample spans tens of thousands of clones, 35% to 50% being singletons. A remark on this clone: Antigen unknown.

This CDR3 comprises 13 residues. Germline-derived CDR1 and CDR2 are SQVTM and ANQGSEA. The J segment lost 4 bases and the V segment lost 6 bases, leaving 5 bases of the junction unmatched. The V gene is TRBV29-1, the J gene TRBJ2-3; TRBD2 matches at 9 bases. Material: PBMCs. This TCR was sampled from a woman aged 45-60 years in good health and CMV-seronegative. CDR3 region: CSVAGGLSDTQYF. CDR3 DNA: TGCAGCGTAGCGGGAGGTTTGTCAGATACGCAGTATTTT.